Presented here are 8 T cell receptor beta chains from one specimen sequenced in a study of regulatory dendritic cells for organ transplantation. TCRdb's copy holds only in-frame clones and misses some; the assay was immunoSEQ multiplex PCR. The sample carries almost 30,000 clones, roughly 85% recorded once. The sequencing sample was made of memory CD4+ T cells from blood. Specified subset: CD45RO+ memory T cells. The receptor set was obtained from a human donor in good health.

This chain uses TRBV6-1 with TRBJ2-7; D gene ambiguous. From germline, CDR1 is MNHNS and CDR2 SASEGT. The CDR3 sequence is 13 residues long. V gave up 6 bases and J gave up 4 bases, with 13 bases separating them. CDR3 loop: CASSLTISYEQYF. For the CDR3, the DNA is TGTGCCAGCAGCCTTACCATATCGTACGAGCAGTACTTC.

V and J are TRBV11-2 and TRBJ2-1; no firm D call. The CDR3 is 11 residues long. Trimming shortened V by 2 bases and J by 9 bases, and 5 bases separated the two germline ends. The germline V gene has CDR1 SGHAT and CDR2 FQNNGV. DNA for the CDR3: TGTGCCAGCAGCTTAAATGTTGAGCAGTTCTTC. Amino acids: CASSLNVEQFF. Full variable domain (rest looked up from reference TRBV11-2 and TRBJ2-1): EAGVAQSPRYKIIEKRQSVAFWCNPISGHATLYWYQQILGQGPKLLIQFQNNGVVDDSQLPKDRFSAERLKGVDSTLKIQPAKLEDSAVYLCASSLNVEQFFGPGTRLTVL.

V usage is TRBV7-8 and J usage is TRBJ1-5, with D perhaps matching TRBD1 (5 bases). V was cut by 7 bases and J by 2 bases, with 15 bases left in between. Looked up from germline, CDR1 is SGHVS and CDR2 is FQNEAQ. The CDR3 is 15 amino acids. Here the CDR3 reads CASTLSDSRNQPQHF. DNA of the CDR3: TGTGCCAGCACCCTGAGCGACAGCCGCAATCAGCCCCAGCATTTT.

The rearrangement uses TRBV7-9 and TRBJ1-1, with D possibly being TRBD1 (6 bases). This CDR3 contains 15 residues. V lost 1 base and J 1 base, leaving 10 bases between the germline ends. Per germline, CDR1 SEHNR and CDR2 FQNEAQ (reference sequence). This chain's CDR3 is CASSLGLGANTEAFF. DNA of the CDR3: TGTGCCAGCAGCTTAGGTCTGGGGGCGAACACTGAAGCTTTCTTT.

Here the CDR3 reads CASSPPAQGYGYTF. The CDR3 DNA follows: TGTGCCAGCTCACCACCGGCACAGGGGTATGGCTACACCTTC. This chain links TRBV18 with TRBJ1-2, with 7 bases fitting TRBD1. From germline, CDR1 is KGHSH and CDR2 LQKENI. Losses at the gene ends were 0 bases for V and 5 bases for J; bases not matched to a gene: 3. There are 14 residues in the CDR3.

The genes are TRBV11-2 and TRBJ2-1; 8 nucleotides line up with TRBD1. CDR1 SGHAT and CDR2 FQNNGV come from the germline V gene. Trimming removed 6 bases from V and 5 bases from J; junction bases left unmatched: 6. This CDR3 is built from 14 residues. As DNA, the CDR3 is TGTGCCAGCAGTAGACAGGGGCGCGACAATGAGCAGTTCTTC. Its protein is CASSRQGRDNEQFF.

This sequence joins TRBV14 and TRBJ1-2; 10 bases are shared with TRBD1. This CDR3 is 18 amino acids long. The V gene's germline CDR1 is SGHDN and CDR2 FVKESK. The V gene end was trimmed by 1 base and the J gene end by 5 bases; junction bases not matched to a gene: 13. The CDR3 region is CASSQVGDRGIFRYGYTF. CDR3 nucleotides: TGTGCCAGCAGCCAAGTCGGGGACAGGGGCATATTTCGGTATGGCTACACCTTC.

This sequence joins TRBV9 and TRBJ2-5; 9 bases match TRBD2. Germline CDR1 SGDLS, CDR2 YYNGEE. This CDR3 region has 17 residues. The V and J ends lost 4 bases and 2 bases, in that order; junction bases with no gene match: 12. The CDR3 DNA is TGTGCCAGCAGCCGAGGGGTAGCGGGGGATCTTCAAGAGACCCAGTACTTC. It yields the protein CASSRGVAGDLQETQYF.